The rows below give T cell receptor beta chains drawn from one sample of a study of blood T cells in healthy people across ages. TCRdb called the 5' RACE reads again in MiXCR, with one record for every CDR3 protein. This sample yields 850,000 to 1,100,000 distinct CDR3 sequences, of which around two fifths are seen a single time; over 10% belongs to the top ten. Source material: blood. The receptors here all came from a man between 18 and 29 years old in good health. Both conserved end residues are part of each CDR3. The D gene is left open where the match is weak. Only part of the rows carry a size: once, few, many, or a class if the clone is expanded.

>12|TRBV11-2|TRBJ2-5|NA|few
CASSSTKETQYF
TGTGCCAGCAGCTCGACGAAAGAGACCCAGTACTTC
>17|TRBV27|TRBJ1-4|NA|once
CTSSLQDSRKGDEKLFF
TGCACCAGCAGTTTACAAGACAGTCGTAAGGGGGATGAAAAACTGTTTTTT
>19|TRBV14|TRBJ2-5|TRBD2|few
CASSLTDWWTSGGKETQYF
TGTGCCAGCAGCCTAACGGACTGGTGGACTAGCGGGGGTAAAGAGACCCAGTACTTC
>17|TRBV1|TRBJ2-1|NA|NA
CTSSQEPPGQGDYEQFF
TGCACCAGCAGCCAAGAGCCCCCCGGACAGGGGGACTACGAGCAGTTCTTC
>12|TRBV6-6|TRBJ1-1|NA|NA
CASRGTSAEAFF
TGTGCCAGCAGGGGTACCAGCGCTGAAGCTTTCTTT
>18|TRBV21-1|TRBJ1-4|NA|NA
CASSKASGRQATNEKLFF
TGTGCCAGCAGCAAAGCGTCGGGAAGGCAAGCGACTAATGAAAAACTGTTTTTT
>13|TRBV28|TRBJ2-1|NA|few
CASSPVPHNEQFF
TGTGCCAGCAGTCCCGTCCCTCACAATGAGCAGTTCTTC
>15|TRBV6-1|TRBJ1-2|NA|few
CASSARAGGGYGYTF
TGTGCCAGCAGTGCCCGGGCCGGGGGAGGCTATGGCTACACCTTC
>14|TRBV7-2|TRBJ1-1|NA|few
CASSYPTGNTEAFF
TGTGCCAGCAGCTACCCGACAGGGAACACTGAAGCTTTCTTT
>14|TRBV29-1|TRBJ1-1|NA|NA
CSVEGVGLNPEAFF
TGCAGCGTTGAGGGGGTGGGCCTGAATCCTGAAGCTTTCTTT
>14|TRBV5-1|TRBJ2-1|NA|few
CASSFGRDGNEQFF
TGCGCCAGCAGCTTCGGACGGGATGGCAATGAGCAGTTCTTC
>14|TRBV6-2/TRBV6-3|TRBJ1-2|TRBD1|NA
CASSYGTADVGYTF
TGTGCCAGCAGTTACGGGACAGCGGACGTAGGCTACACCTTC
>13|TRBV7-9|TRBJ1-2|NA|NA
CASSPPVLLGYTF
TGCGCCAGCAGCCCCCCGGTTCTTTTGGGCTACACCTTC
>18|TRBV6-2/TRBV6-3|TRBJ2-1|NA|NA
CASSSGIGEVKSYNEQFF
TGTGCCAGCAGTTCCGGGATAGGGGAGGTCAAATCCTACAATGAGCAGTTCTTC
>15|TRBV12-3/TRBV12-4|TRBJ2-3|NA|few
CASSRRGIATDTQYF
TGTGCCAGCAGTCGCCGGGGAATTGCCACAGATACGCAGTATTTT
>14|TRBV4-1|TRBJ2-5|NA|NA
CASSQEDRQETQYF
TGCGCCAGCAGCCAAGAGGACAGACAAGAGACCCAGTACTTC
>18|TRBV3-1|TRBJ1-2|NA|few
CASSQLGGSYSLGYGYTF
TGTGCCAGCAGCCAACTCGGGGGCAGTTACTCCCTTGGCTATGGCTACACCTTC
>16|TRBV9|TRBJ2-2|TRBD1|NA
CASSVAGTVNTGELFF
TGTGCCAGCAGCGTGGCCGGGACAGTAAACACCGGGGAGCTGTTTTTT
>15|TRBV20-1|TRBJ1-5|NA|few
CSARYRGDRNQPQHF
TGCAGTGCTAGATACCGGGGGGACCGCAATCAGCCCCAGCATTTT
>13|TRBV12-3/TRBV12-4|TRBJ1-1|NA|NA
CASSPTWDTEAFF
TGTGCCAGCAGTCCTACATGGGACACTGAAGCTTTCTTT
>18|TRBV3-1|TRBJ2-3|TRBD1|once
CASSQAMGGQGMTDTQYF
TGTGCCAGCAGCCAAGCCATGGGGGGACAGGGTATGACAGATACGCAGTATTTT
>15|TRBV18|TRBJ2-2|NA|NA
CASSPSSGDTGELFF
TGTGCCAGCTCACCCTCCTCAGGGGACACCGGGGAGCTGTTTTTT
>17|TRBV6-2/TRBV6-3|TRBJ2-7|TRBD2|NA
CASSPIGGGPFHNEQYF
TGTGCCAGCAGTCCAATAGGCGGGGGGCCCTTCCACAATGAGCAGTACTTC
>12|TRBV2|TRBJ2-1|TRBD2|few
CASSVSSGGEFF
TGTGCCAGCAGCGTTTCTAGCGGTGGGGAGTTCTTC
>15|TRBV5-6|TRBJ1-1|NA|few
CASSLMGDMNTEAFF
TGTGCCAGCAGCTTGATGGGGGACATGAACACTGAAGCTTTCTTT
>13|TRBV20-1|TRBJ2-3|NA|few
CSAEDQPGDTQYF
TGCAGTGCTGAGGACCAGCCTGGTGATACGCAGTATTTT
>17|TRBV7-6|TRBJ1-5|NA|NA
CASSLWLEGGDIQPQHF
TGTGCCAGCAGCTTATGGTTAGAGGGTGGGGATATTCAGCCCCAGCATTTT
>14|TRBV6-5|TRBJ2-1|NA|many
CASSSTGGYNEQFF
TGTGCCAGCAGTTCGACCGGCGGATACAATGAGCAGTTCTTC
>14|TRBV12-3/TRBV12-4|TRBJ2-1|TRBD2|NA
CASSSAGGQETQFF
TGTGCCAGCAGTTCCGCGGGGGGACAAGAGACCCAGTTCTTC
>15|TRBV7-2|TRBJ2-4|TRBD1|few
CASSAPGQGRNIQYF
TGTGCCAGCAGCGCGCCGGGACAGGGAAGAAACATTCAGTACTTC
>16|TRBV3-1|TRBJ1-1|TRBD1|NA
CASSRRQGVKNTEAFF
TGTGCCAGCAGCCGGAGACAGGGGGTGAAGAACACTGAAGCTTTCTTT
>11|TRBV20-1|TRBJ2-7|NA|NA
CSGYRISEQYF
TGCAGTGGGTACAGGATTTCCGAGCAGTACTTC
>14|TRBV7-3|TRBJ2-1|TRBD1|few
CASSLYKGAGEQFF
TGTGCCAGCAGCTTATATAAGGGGGCAGGTGAGCAGTTCTTC
>12|TRBV25-1|TRBJ2-7|NA|many
CASKDGTYEQYF
TGTGCCAGCAAAGACGGCACCTACGAGCAGTACTTC
>13|TRBV4-1|TRBJ1-1|NA|NA
CASSQGRKTEAFF
TGCGCCAGCAGCCAAGGGCGTAAAACTGAAGCTTTCTTT
>15|TRBV20-1|TRBJ1-5|TRBD1|NA
CSAPLVDRGGQPQHF
TGCAGTGCTCCGTTAGTAGACAGGGGAGGACAGCCCCAGCATTTT
>16|TRBV9|TRBJ1-6|NA|few
CASSVGRGSYNSPLHF
TGTGCCAGCAGCGTAGGAAGGGGGTCCTATAATTCACCCCTCCACTTT
>15|TRBV7-2|TRBJ1-2|TRBD1|NA
CASSIRDSLSNGYTF
TGTGCCAGCAGCATACGGGACAGCCTTTCGAATGGCTACACCTTC
>15|TRBV27|TRBJ1-2|NA|NA
CASSLYGVHMRGYTF
TGTGCCAGCAGTTTATATGGGGTACATATGCGTGGCTACACCTTC
>14|TRBV7-2|TRBJ1-1|NA|NA
CASSRVRRDTEAFF
TGTGCCAGCAGCCGCGTAAGGCGGGACACTGAAGCTTTCTTT
>16|TRBV7-9|TRBJ2-1|TRBD1|few
CASSLTGTGVNNEQFF
TGTGCCAGCAGCTTAACTGGGACAGGGGTTAACAATGAGCAGTTCTTC
>16|TRBV7-9|TRBJ2-1|NA|NA
CASSLGGDRVRNEQFF
TGTGCCAGCAGCTTAGGGGGAGATAGGGTAAGGAATGAGCAGTTCTTC
>15|TRBV29-1|TRBJ1-1|NA|NA
CSARGSPGANTEAFF
TGCAGCGCCCGAGGGTCCCCAGGGGCGAACACTGAAGCTTTCTTT
>17|TRBV7-8|TRBJ2-2|TRBD2|NA
CASSLPSSGPDTGELFF
TGTGCCAGCAGCTTGCCCTCTAGCGGGCCCGACACCGGGGAGCTGTTTTTT
>14|TRBV4-3|TRBJ1-1|NA|few
CASSQDVTDTEAFF
TGCGCCAGCAGCCAAGATGTGACAGACACTGAAGCTTTCTTT
>15|TRBV28|TRBJ2-1|NA|few
CASSYWGRGRNEQFF
TGTGCCAGCAGTTATTGGGGCAGGGGACGCAATGAGCAGTTCTTC
>12|TRBV2|TRBJ1-2|NA|NA
CASSATNYGYTF
TGTGCCAGCAGTGCAACGAACTATGGCTACACCTTC
>13|TRBV9|TRBJ2-7|NA|NA
CASSQTGNHEQYF
TGTGCCAGCAGCCAGACAGGTAACCACGAGCAGTACTTC
>17|TRBV6-4|TRBJ2-1|NA|NA
CASSQTLSDQKDNEQFF
TGTGCCAGCAGCCAGACACTGTCCGACCAGAAGGACAATGAGCAGTTCTTC
>15|TRBV27|TRBJ2-7|NA|NA
CASSSRPFSSYEQYF
TGTGCCAGCAGTTCCCGACCTTTCAGCTCCTACGAGCAGTACTTC
>15|TRBV11-2|TRBJ2-7|NA|NA
CASSPRFAGVDEQYF
TGTGCCAGCAGCCCCCGCTTTGCAGGAGTAGACGAGCAGTACTTC
>17|TRBV12-3/TRBV12-4|TRBJ2-3|TRBD2|few
CASSPTRLAGRTDTQYF
TGTGCCAGCAGTCCGACAAGACTAGCGGGGCGCACAGATACGCAGTATTTT
>14|TRBV4-3|TRBJ2-1|NA|many
CASSGERGLHEQFF
TGCGCCAGCAGCGGCGAGAGGGGGTTGCATGAGCAGTTCTTC
>11|TRBV7-9|TRBJ2-4|NA|few
CASSLRGDPYF
TGTGCCAGCAGCTTAAGGGGGGATCCGTACTTC
>16|TRBV6-2/TRBV6-3|TRBJ2-1|NA|NA
CASSYFPFRGDNEQFF
TGTGCCAGCAGTTACTTCCCTTTTCGCGGGGACAATGAGCAGTTCTTC
>17|TRBV9|TRBJ2-4|TRBD2|NA
CASSVELASGGEDIQYF
TGTGCCAGCAGCGTAGAGTTGGCTAGCGGGGGTGAAGACATTCAGTACTTC